This T cell receptor (beta chain) stems from a study of T cell repertoires in cytomegalovirus infection. About the study: Used in the study were CMV epitopes, some recently identified and HLA-C-restricted, others well-studied and HLA-B-restricted. Public TCR beta signatures were indicative of both CMV infection and a matching HLA type. Overall study results and limits: It was HLA-C-restricted CMV-specific TCR beta clonotypes that dominated the response ex vivo.

TCRdb re-called the reads through MiXCR, storing one row per CDR3 protein. This sample has approximately 910,000 distinct CDR3 sequences, with roughly 30% found just once. This clonotype was counted ten times or more. Antigen specificity is unknown. The ends were cut back, 5 bases at V and 1 base at J, with 11 bases in the middle. This CDR3 region has 14 residues. CDR1 is SGHTA, CDR2 FQGNSA, per germline. Sequenced here: cultured CD8+ T cells from PBMCs, sampled from culture after CMV antigen stimulation. The V gene is TRBV7-2, the J gene TRBJ1-1; a weak D match, TRBD1 (5 bases). The TCR sequence derives from a human donor in good health (CMV status not recorded). Some clones in this sample may be carry-over from other donors' samples. The CDR3 reads CASSAGVGNTEAFF. DNA of the CDR3: TGTGCCAGCAGCGCGGGGGTCGGGAACACTGAAGCTTTCTTT.